A selection of T cell receptor beta chains follows, all from one sample in a study of tumor-infiltrating lymphocytes in primary liver carcinoma. TCRdb re-called the multiplex PCR reads with MiXCR, one entry per CDR3 protein. The sample lists hundreds of thousands of distinct CDR3 sequences; 50% to 75% were seen once. The sequencing input was peripheral blood. The receptors were sampled from a woman aged 25 to 45 with primary liver carcinoma and hepatitis B virus infection. CDR3s include the opening cysteine and the closing phenylalanine or tryptophan. The order of the fields is V gene, J gene, CDR3 protein.

V gene: TRBV28
J gene: TRBJ1-3
CDR3 protein: CASSLGGARTGNTIYF

V gene: TRBV24-1
J gene: TRBJ2-3
CDR3 protein: CATNSAGGTTDTQYF

V gene: TRBV5-4
J gene: TRBJ2-5
CDR3 protein: CASSPFGTSQETQYF

V gene: TRBV6-1
J gene: TRBJ1-2
CDR3 protein: CVSSYSRGTNYGYTF

V gene: TRBV6-6
J gene: TRBJ2-1
CDR3 protein: CASSYSGGLDEQFF

V gene: TRBV6-2/TRBV6-3
J gene: TRBJ2-5
CDR3 protein: CASSQTGEETQYF

V gene: TRBV14
J gene: TRBJ2-5
CDR3 protein: CASSQESEPWETQYF

V gene: TRBV11-3
J gene: TRBJ2-7
CDR3 protein: CASRPRTGRYEQYF

V gene: TRBV7-9
J gene: TRBJ2-5
CDR3 protein: CASSLDLWGIRETQYF

V gene: TRBV7-9
J gene: TRBJ2-1
CDR3 protein: CASSFPLSGIGNEQFF

V gene: TRBV12-3/TRBV12-4
J gene: TRBJ2-5
CDR3 protein: CASSLTSWETQYF

V gene: TRBV6-2/TRBV6-3
J gene: TRBJ2-6
CDR3 protein: CASSWDNSGANVLTF

V gene: TRBV29-1
J gene: TRBJ1-1
CDR3 protein: CSVGHSNTEAFF

V gene: TRBV29-1
J gene: TRBJ2-1
CDR3 protein: CSVRRTGGIGEQFF

V gene: TRBV7-9
J gene: TRBJ2-4
CDR3 protein: CASSQGVGNFGIQYF

V gene: TRBV6-1
J gene: TRBJ2-7
CDR3 protein: CASSALRDGPYEQYF

V gene: TRBV12-3/TRBV12-4
J gene: TRBJ1-3
CDR3 protein: CASSQGRGRRSGNTIYF

V gene: TRBV6-6
J gene: TRBJ2-2
CDR3 protein: CASSYPGGGTGELFF

V gene: TRBV28
J gene: TRBJ1-5
CDR3 protein: CASSSTGTQPQHF

V gene: TRBV4-3
J gene: TRBJ2-3
CDR3 protein: CASSQGHTLIDTQYF

V gene: TRBV4-2
J gene: TRBJ2-2
CDR3 protein: CASSQVGTSEGGELFF

V gene: TRBV6-2/TRBV6-3
J gene: TRBJ2-7
CDR3 protein: CASTFTPGTGDYEQYF

V gene: TRBV6-6
J gene: TRBJ2-7
CDR3 protein: CASSYSRLAGGPYEQYF

V gene: TRBV29-1
J gene: TRBJ2-1
CDR3 protein: CSVESWRYDEQFF

V gene: TRBV4-2
J gene: TRBJ2-6
CDR3 protein: CVSRTGAGANVLTF

V gene: TRBV6-1
J gene: TRBJ2-7
CDR3 protein: CASTGRDLAGSSYEQYF

V gene: TRBV12-3/TRBV12-4
J gene: TRBJ1-1
CDR3 protein: CASSLSVATEAFF

V gene: TRBV11-2
J gene: TRBJ1-2
CDR3 protein: CASSLTCYGYTF

V gene: TRBV6-5
J gene: TRBJ2-2
CDR3 protein: CASSWENTGELFF

V gene: TRBV29-1
J gene: TRBJ1-2
CDR3 protein: CNVAGGSYSYTF

V gene: TRBV6-2/TRBV6-3
J gene: TRBJ2-5
CDR3 protein: CASTTWRTQETQYF

V gene: TRBV11-3
J gene: TRBJ2-1
CDR3 protein: CTSSPSGVTYNEQFF

V gene: TRBV6-2/TRBV6-3
J gene: TRBJ1-5
CDR3 protein: CASSYHVDRGDQPQHF

V gene: TRBV10-2
J gene: TRBJ2-5
CDR3 protein: CASSEVEVQETQYF

V gene: TRBV29-1
J gene: TRBJ1-1
CDR3 protein: CSVGQGGTIEAVF

V gene: TRBV12-3/TRBV12-4
J gene: TRBJ1-1
CDR3 protein: CASSPDSVEAFF

V gene: TRBV10-2
J gene: TRBJ2-3
CDR3 protein: CASSEFLDTQYF

V gene: TRBV11-2
J gene: TRBJ2-2
CDR3 protein: CASSPDPKLNTGELFF

V gene: TRBV11-2
J gene: TRBJ2-3
CDR3 protein: CASSLGPGQRTDTQYF

V gene: TRBV4-1
J gene: TRBJ2-7
CDR3 protein: CASSLGDERYF

V gene: TRBV6-1
J gene: TRBJ2-5
CDR3 protein: CASSEGDGVLETQYF

V gene: TRBV4-3
J gene: TRBJ1-1
CDR3 protein: CASSLGEYSGITAEAFF

V gene: TRBV14
J gene: TRBJ1-6
CDR3 protein: CASSRNLPGRYSPLHF

V gene: TRBV5-4
J gene: TRBJ1-3
CDR3 protein: CASSLGGGHNRNTIYF

V gene: TRBV30
J gene: TRBJ1-6
CDR3 protein: CAWSIYAGGSPLHF

V gene: TRBV11-1
J gene: TRBJ2-1
CDR3 protein: CASTMSGNDQFF

V gene: TRBV6-2/TRBV6-3
J gene: TRBJ1-2
CDR3 protein: CASSDRNYGYTF

V gene: TRBV6-5
J gene: TRBJ1-1
CDR3 protein: CASSYDGCGKAFF

V gene: TRBV7-9
J gene: TRBJ2-7
CDR3 protein: CASIAPTGDEQYF

V gene: TRBV11-2
J gene: TRBJ2-5
CDR3 protein: CASSLELAAGGESQYF

V gene: TRBV6-2/TRBV6-3
J gene: TRBJ2-3
CDR3 protein: CASSYFVASGIPLLGDTQYF